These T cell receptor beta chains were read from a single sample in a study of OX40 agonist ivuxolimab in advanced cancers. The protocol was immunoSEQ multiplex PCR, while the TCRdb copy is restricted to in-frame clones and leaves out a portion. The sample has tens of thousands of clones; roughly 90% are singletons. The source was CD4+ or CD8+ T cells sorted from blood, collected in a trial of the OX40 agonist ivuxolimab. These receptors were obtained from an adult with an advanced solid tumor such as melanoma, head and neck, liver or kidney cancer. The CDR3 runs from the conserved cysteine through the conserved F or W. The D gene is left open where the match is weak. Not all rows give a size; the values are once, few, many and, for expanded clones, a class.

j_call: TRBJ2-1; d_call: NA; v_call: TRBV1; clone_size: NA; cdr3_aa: CTSGPIAGETYNEQFF; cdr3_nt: TGCACCAGCGGCCCTATAGCGGGCGAGACCTACAATGAGCAGTTCTTC
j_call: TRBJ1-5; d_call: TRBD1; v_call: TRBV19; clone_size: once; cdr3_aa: CASTSQGGAQHF; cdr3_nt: TGTGCCAGCACATCACAGGGGGGGGCCCAGCATTTT
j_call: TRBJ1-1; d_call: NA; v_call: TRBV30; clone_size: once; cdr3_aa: CAWSVDIASTEAFF; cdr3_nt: TGTGCCTGGAGTGTAGATATCGCGAGCACTGAAGCTTTCTTT
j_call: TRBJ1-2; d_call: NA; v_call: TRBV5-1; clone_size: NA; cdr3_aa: CASSSTTAGTNYGYTF; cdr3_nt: TGCGCCAGCAGCTCCACAACGGCGGGTACCAACTATGGCTACACCTTC
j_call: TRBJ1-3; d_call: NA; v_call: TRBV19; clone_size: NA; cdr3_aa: CASSISSGNTIYF; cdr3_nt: TGTGCCAGTAGTATTAGCTCTGGAAACACCATATATTTT
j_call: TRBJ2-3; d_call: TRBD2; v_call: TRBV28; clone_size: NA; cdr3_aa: CATRGLAGVQYF; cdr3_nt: TGTGCCACCAGGGGACTAGCGGGAGTGCAGTATTTT
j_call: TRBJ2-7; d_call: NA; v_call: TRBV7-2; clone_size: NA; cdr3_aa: CASSPKDEQYF; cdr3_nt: TGTGCCAGCAGCCCCAAGGACGAGCAGTACTTC
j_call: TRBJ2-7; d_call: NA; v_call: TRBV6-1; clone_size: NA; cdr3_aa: CASSEFLGSLREQYF; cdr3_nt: TGTGCCAGCAGTGAGTTTCTGGGCAGTCTCCGCGAGCAGTACTTC
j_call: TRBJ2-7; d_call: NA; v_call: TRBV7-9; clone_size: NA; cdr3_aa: CASSAGHLREQYF; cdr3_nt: TGTGCCAGCAGCGCTGGACATCTACGAGAGCAGTACTTC
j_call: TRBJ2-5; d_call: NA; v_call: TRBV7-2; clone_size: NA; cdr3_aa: CASSYQETQYF; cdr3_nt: TGTGCCAGCAGCTACCAAGAGACCCAGTACTTC
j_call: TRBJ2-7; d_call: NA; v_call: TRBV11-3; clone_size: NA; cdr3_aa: CASSTDPGLGYEQYF; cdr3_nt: TGTGCCAGCAGCACAGACCCGGGCCTTGGCTACGAGCAGTACTTC
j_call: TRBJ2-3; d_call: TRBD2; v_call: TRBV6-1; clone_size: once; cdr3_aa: CASSESTPGLAGSRDTQYF; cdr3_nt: TGTGCCAGCAGTGAATCCACCCCGGGACTAGCGGGAAGTCGGGATACGCAGTATTTT
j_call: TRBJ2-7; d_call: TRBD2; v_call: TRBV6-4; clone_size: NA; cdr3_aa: CASSPTSASYEQYF; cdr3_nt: TGTGCCAGCAGTCCGACTAGCGCATCCTACGAGCAGTACTTC
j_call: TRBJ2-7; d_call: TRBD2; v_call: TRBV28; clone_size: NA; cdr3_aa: CASGGTPYEQYF; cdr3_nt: TGTGCGAGCGGGGGGACACCCTACGAGCAGTACTTC
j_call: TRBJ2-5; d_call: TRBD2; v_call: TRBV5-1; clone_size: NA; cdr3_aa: CASREPGLAGETQYF; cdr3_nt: TGCGCCAGCCGGGAACCGGGACTAGCGGGAGAGACCCAGTACTTC
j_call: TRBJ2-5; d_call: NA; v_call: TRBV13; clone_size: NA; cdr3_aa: CASSVTGLQETQYF; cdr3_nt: TGTGCCAGCAGCGTAACAGGACTCCAAGAGACCCAGTACTTC
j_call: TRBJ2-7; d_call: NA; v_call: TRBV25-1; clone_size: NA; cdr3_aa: CASSTRRAKNTYEQYF; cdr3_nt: TGTGCCAGCAGTACCCGAAGGGCCAAAAACACCTACGAGCAGTACTTC
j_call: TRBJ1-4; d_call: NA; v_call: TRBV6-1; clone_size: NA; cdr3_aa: CASREANEKLFF; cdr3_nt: TGTGCCAGCAGGGAGGCTAATGAAAAACTGTTTTTT
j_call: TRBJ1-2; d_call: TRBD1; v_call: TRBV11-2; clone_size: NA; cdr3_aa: CASSLGRDRVYGYTF; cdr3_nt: TGTGCCAGCAGCTTAGGACGGGACAGGGTCTATGGCTACACCTTC
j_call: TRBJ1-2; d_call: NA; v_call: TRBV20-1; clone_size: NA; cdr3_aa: CSAERGGYTF; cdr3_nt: TGCAGTGCCGAACGAGGGGGCTACACCTTC
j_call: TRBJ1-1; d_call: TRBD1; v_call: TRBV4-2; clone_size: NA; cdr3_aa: CASSQGTTGGNTEAFF; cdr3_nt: TGTGCCAGCAGCCAAGGGACTACAGGGGGGAACACTGAAGCTTTCTTT
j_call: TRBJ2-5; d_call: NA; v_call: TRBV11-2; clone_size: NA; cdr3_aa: CASTVGVKETQYF; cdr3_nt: TGTGCCAGCACGGTGGGAGTAAAAGAGACCCAGTACTTC
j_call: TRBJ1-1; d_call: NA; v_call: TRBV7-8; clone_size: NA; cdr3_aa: CASSLARVGASEAFF; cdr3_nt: TGTGCCAGCAGCTTAGCGCGGGTAGGCGCCTCTGAAGCTTTCTTT
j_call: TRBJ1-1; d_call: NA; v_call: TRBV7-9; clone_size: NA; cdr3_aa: CASSLAGDTEAFF; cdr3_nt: TGTGCCAGCAGCTTAGCAGGGGACACTGAAGCTTTCTTT
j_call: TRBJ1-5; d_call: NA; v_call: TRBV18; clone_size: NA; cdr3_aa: CASSPSGAGNQPQHF; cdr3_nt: TGTGCCAGCTCACCAAGTGGGGCGGGCAATCAGCCCCAGCATTTT
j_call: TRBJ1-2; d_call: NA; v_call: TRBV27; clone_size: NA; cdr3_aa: CASSYDTTANYGYTF; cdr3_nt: TGTGCCAGCAGTTATGACACAACAGCTAACTATGGCTACACCTTC
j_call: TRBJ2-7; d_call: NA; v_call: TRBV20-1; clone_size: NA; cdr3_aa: CSARIRHEQYF; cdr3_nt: TGCAGTGCTAGGATCCGGCATGAGCAGTACTTC
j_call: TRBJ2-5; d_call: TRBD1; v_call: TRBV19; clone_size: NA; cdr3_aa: CATSGTAMGETQYF; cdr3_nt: TGTGCCACCTCCGGGACAGCTATGGGGGAGACCCAGTACTTC
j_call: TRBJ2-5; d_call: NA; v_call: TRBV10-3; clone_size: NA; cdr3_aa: CAHSQDPQETQYF; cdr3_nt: TGTGCCCATTCTCAGGATCCCCAAGAGACCCAGTACTTC
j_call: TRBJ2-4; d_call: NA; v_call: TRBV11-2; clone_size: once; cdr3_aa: CASSLGTDLAKNIQYF; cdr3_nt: TGTGCCAGCAGCTTAGGGACAGATCTAGCCAAAAACATTCAGTACTTC
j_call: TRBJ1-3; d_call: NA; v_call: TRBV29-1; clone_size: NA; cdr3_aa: CSVFPGSGNTIYF; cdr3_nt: TGCAGCGTATTTCCAGGGTCTGGAAACACCATATATTTT
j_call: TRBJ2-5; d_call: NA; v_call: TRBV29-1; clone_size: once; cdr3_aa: CSVGEAIEETQYF; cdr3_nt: TGCAGCGTTGGGGAGGCCATTGAGGAGACCCAGTACTTC